This is a list of T cell receptor beta chains from one sample in a study of blood T cell repertoires in COVID-19. Clones were sequenced by immunoSEQ multiplex PCR, and TCRdb holds only the in-frame ones, with some missing. Of 44,000 or so clones listed, over 80% are singletons. The sample consisted of peripheral blood. All receptors come from a man older than 75 in a cohort sampled during active COVID-19. The CDR3 runs from the conserved cysteine through the conserved F or W.

TRBV5-1	TRBJ2-5	CASSLAGESETQYF
TRBV20-1	TRBJ2-3	CSASVDSGVRTDTQYF
TRBV7-9	TRBJ2-7	CASSLDIQGAHEQYF
TRBV15	TRBJ2-1	CATSRDLGSNEQFF
TRBV5-8	TRBJ1-2	CASSSSPDRGLLYGYTF
TRBV7-2	TRBJ1-2	CASSLVSGTGNYGYTF
TRBV7-2	TRBJ2-7	CASSLVGRAYEQYF
TRBV6-5	TRBJ2-7	CASRARQLSYEQYF
TRBV10-2	TRBJ1-6	CASSDRDRGGSPLHF
TRBV10-3	TRBJ1-2	CATGTGNYGYTF
TRBV5-4	TRBJ1-2	CASSLDRTGGYTF
TRBV7-2	TRBJ1-3	CASGSNSPGNTIYF
TRBV6-2/TRBV6-3	TRBJ2-1	CASSQRQKEQFF
TRBV18	TRBJ1-3	CASSGEGTIYF
TRBV7-3	TRBJ2-1	CASSPGTGNEQFF
TRBV6-5	TRBJ2-1	CASRGDIWNEQFF
TRBV28	TRBJ2-6	CASSFSRGRSGANVLTF
TRBV18	TRBJ2-7	CASSSGQTYEQYF
TRBV7-3	TRBJ1-2	CASRIPQRGLLYGYTF
TRBV5-1	TRBJ1-1	CASSQNTEAFF
TRBV2	TRBJ2-7	CASRGQGRGYEQYF
TRBV9	TRBJ2-2	CASSVKHGQGNTGELFF
TRBV2	TRBJ2-5	CASSEGSQRETQYF
TRBV6-5	TRBJ1-5	CASEGGNSNQPQHF
TRBV7-8	TRBJ2-7	CASSSRGTSGGHTYEQYF
TRBV9	TRBJ2-2	CASSVVPANGELFF
TRBV11-2	TRBJ2-7	CASSLSGQGAYEQYF
TRBV30	TRBJ2-2	CAWRGNSGVPAGELFF
TRBV6-5	TRBJ1-5	CASSPGWDQPQHF
TRBV28	TRBJ2-7	CASTGRDSYEQYF
TRBV2	TRBJ2-1	CASTSRYGGGHNEQFF
TRBV2	TRBJ1-2	CASRVGTDYGYTF